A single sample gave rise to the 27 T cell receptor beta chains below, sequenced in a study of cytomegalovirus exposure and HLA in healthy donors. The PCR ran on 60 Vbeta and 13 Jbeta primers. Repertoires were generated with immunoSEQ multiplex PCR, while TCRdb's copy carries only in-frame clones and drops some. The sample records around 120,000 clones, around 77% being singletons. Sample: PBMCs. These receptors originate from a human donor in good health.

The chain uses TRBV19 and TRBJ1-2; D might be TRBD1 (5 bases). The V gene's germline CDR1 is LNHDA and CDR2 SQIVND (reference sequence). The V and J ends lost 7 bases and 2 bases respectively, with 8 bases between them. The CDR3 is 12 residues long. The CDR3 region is CASKGQNYGYTF. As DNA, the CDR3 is TGTGCCAGTAAAGGACAAAACTATGGCTACACCTTC.

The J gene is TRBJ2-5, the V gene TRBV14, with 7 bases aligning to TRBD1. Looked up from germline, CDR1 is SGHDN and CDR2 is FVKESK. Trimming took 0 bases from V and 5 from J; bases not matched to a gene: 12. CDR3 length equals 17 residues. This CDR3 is CASSQEIRKRGLETQYF. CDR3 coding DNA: TGTGCCAGCAGCCAAGAGATCCGAAAAAGGGGGCTTGAGACCCAGTACTTC.

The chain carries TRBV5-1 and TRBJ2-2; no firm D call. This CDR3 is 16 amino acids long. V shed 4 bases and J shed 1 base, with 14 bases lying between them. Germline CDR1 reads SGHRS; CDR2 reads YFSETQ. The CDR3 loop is CASSRGGNMNTGELFF. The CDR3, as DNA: TGCGCCAGCAGCCGTGGCGGCAACATGAACACCGGGGAGCTGTTTTTT.

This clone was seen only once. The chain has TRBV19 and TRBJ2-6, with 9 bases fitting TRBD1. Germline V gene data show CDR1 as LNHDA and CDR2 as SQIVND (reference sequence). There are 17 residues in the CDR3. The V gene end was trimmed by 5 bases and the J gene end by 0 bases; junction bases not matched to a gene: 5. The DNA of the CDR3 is TGTGCCAGTAGTCCCGGGACAGGGAGCTCTGGGGCCAACGTCCTGACTTTC. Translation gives CASSPGTGSSGANVLTF.

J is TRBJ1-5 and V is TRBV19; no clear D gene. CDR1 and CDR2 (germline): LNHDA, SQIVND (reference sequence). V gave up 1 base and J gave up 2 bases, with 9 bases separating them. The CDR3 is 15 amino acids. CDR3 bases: TGTGCCAGTAGTATAGGGCAGGTAGGCAATCAGCCCCAGCATTTT. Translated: CASSIGQVGNQPQHF. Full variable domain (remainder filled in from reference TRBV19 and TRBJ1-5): DGGITQSPKYLFRKEGQNVTLSCEQNLNHDAMYWYRQDPGQGLRLIYYSQIVNDFQKGDIAEGYSVSREKKESFPLTVTSAQKNPTAFYLCASSIGQVGNQPQHFGDGTRLSIL.

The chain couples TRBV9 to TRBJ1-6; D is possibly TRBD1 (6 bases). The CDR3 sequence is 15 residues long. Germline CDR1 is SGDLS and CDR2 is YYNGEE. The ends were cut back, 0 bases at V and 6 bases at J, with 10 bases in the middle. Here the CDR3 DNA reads TGTGCCAGCAGCGTAGGGACAGCTCGTAATTCACCCCTCCACTTT. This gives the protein CASSVGTARNSPLHF.

The CDR3, as DNA: TGTGCCAGCAGTTACTCGAAGGGGTACCAGCCCCAGCATTTT. Protein sequence: CASSYSKGYQPQHF. The V gene is TRBV6-5, the J gene TRBJ1-5, with a possible D match to TRBD1 (5 bases). Looked up from germline, CDR1 is MNHEY and CDR2 is SVGAGI. V lost 0 bases to trimming and J lost 7 bases, with 10 bases between them. CDR3 length: 14 amino acids.

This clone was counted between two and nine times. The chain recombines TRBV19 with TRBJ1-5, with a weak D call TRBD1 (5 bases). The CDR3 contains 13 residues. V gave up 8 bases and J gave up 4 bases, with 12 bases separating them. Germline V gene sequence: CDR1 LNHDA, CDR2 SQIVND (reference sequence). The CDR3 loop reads CASCRGLNQPQHF. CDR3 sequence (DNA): TGTGCCAGTTGCCGGGGGTTAAATCAGCCCCAGCATTTT.

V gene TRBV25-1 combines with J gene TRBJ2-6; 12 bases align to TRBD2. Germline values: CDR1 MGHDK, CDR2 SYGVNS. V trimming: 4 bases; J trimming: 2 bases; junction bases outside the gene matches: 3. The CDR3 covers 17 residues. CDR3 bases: TGTGCCAGCAGTGGGACTAGCGGGATAACTGGGGCCAACGTCCTGACTTTC. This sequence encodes CASSGTSGITGANVLTF.

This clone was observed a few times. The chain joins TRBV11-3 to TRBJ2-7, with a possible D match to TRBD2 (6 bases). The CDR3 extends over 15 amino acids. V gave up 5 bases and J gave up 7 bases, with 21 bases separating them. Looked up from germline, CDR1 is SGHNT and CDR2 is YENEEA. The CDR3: CASSRRARERGEQYF. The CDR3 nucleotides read TGTGCCAGCAGCAGAAGGGCACGGGAGCGTGGTGAGCAGTACTTC. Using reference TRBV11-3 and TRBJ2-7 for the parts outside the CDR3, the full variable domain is EAGVVQSPRYKIIEKKQPVAFWCNPISGHNTLYWYLQNLGQGPELLIRYENEEAVDDSQLPKDRFSAERLKGVDSTLKIQPAELGDSAVYLCASSRRARERGEQYFGPGTRLTVT.

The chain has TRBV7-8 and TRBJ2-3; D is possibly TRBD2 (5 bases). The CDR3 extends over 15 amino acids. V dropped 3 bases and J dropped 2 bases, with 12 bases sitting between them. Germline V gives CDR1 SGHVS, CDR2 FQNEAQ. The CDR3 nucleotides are TGTGCCAGCAGCTTTGGACTTAGCAACACAGATACGCAGTATTTT. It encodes CASSFGLSNTDTQYF.

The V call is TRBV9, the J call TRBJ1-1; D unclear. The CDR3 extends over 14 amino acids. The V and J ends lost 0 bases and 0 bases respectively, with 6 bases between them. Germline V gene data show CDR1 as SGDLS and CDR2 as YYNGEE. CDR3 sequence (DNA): TGTGCCAGCAGCGTAGCCGCGATGAACACTGAAGCTTTCTTT. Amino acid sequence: CASSVAAMNTEAFF. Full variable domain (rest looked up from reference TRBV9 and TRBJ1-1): DSGVTQTPKHLITATGQRVTLRCSPRSGDLSVYWYQQSLDQGLQFLIQYYNGEERAKGNILERFSAQQFPDLHSELNLSSLELGDSALYFCASSVAAMNTEAFFGQGTRLTVV.

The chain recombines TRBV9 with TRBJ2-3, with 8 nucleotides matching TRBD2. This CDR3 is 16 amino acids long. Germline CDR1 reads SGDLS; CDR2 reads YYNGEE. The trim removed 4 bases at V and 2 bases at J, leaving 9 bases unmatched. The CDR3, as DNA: TGTGCCAGCAGCCCTCGGGGGGGGAGCTCCACAGATACGCAGTATTTT. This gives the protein CASSPRGGSSTDTQYF. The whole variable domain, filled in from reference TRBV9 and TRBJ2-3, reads DSGVTQTPKHLITATGQRVTLRCSPRSGDLSVYWYQQSLDQGLQFLIQYYNGEERAKGNILERFSAQQFPDLHSELNLSSLELGDSALYFCASSPRGGSSTDTQYFGPGTRLTVL.

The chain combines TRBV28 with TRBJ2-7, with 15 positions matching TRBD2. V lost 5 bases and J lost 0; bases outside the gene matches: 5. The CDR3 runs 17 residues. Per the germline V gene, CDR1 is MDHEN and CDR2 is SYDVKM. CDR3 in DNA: TGTGCCAGCAGTGGGGGGACTAGCGGGAGGAGCTCCTACGAGCAGTACTTC. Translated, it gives CASSGGTSGRSSYEQYF.

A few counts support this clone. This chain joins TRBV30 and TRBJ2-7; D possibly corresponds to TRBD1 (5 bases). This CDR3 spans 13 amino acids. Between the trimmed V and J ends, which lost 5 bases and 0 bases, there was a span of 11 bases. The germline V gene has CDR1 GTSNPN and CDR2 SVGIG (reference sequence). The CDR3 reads CAWSWGTSYEQYF. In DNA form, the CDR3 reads TGTGCCTGGTCGTGGGGCACCTCCTACGAGCAGTACTTC.

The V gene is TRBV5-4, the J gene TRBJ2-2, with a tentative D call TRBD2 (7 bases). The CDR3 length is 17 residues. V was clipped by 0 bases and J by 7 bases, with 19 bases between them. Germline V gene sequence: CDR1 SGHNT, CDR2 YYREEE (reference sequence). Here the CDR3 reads CASSLDLVRGRSGELFF. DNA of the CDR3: TGTGCCAGCAGCTTGGATCTCGTGCGGGGGCGAAGCGGGGAGCTGTTTTTT.

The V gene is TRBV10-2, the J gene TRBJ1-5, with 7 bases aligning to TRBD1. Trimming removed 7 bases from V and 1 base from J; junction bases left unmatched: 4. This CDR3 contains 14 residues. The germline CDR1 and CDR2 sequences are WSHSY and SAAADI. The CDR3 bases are TGCGCCAGCAATAACAGGGGAAGCAATCAGCCCCAGCATTTT. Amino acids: CASNNRGSNQPQHF.

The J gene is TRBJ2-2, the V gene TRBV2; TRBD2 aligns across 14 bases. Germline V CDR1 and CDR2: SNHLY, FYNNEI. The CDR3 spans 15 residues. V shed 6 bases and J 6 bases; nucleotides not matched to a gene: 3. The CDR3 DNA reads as TGTGCCAGCAGGGCGGGACTAGCGGGAGCCGGGGAGCTGTTTTTT. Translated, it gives CASRAGLAGAGELFF. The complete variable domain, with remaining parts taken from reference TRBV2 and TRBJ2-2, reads EPEVTQTPSHQVTQMGQEVILRCVPISNHLYFYWYRQILGQKVEFLVSFYNNEISEKSEIFDDQFSVERPDGSNFTLKIRSTKLEDSAMYFCASRAGLAGAGELFFGEGSRLTVL.

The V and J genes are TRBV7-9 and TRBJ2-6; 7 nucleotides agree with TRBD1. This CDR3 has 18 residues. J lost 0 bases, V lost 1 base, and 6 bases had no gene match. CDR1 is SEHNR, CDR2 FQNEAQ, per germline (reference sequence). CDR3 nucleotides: TGTGCCAGCAGCTTAGGACAGGGTGCCCGCTCTGGGGCCAACGTCCTGACTTTC. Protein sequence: CASSLGQGARSGANVLTF.

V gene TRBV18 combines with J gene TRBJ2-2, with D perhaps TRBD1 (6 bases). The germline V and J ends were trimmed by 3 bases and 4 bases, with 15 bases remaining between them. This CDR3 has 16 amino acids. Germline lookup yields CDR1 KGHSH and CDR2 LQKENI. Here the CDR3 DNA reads TGTGCCAGCTCACCTTCGGGACAATTACTCACCGGGGAGCTGTTTTTT. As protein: CASSPSGQLLTGELFF. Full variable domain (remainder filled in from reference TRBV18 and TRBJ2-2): NAGVMQNPRHLVRRRGQEARLRCSPMKGHSHVYWYRQLPEEGLKFMVYLQKENIIDESGMPKERFSAEFPKEGPSILRIQQVVRGDSAAYFCASSPSGQLLTGELFFGEGSRLTVL.

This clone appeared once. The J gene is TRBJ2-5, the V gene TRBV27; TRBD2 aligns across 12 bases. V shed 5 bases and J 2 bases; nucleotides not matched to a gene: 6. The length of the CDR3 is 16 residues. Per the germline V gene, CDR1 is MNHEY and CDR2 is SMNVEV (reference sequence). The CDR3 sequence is CASSPMTSGRQETQYF. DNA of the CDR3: TGTGCCAGCAGTCCAATGACTAGCGGGAGACAAGAGACCCAGTACTTC.

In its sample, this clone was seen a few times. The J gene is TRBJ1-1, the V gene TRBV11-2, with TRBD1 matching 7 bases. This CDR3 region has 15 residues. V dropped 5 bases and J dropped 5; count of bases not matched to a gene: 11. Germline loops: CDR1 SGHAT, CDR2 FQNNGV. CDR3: CASSDSNRGLTEAFF. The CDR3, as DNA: TGTGCCAGCAGCGATTCCAACAGGGGACTTACTGAAGCTTTCTTT. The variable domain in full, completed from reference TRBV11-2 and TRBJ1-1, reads EAGVAQSPRYKIIEKRQSVAFWCNPISGHATLYWYQQILGQGPKLLIQFQNNGVVDDSQLPKDRFSAERLKGVDSTLKIQPAKLEDSAVYLCASSDSNRGLTEAFFGQGTRLTVV.

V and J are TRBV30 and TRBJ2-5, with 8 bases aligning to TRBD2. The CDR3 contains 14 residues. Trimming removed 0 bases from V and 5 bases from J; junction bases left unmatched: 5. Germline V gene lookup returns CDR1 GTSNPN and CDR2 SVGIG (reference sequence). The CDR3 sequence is CAWSVRGGGETQYF. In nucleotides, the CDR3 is TGTGCCTGGAGTGTACGGGGGGGAGGGGAGACCCAGTACTTC.

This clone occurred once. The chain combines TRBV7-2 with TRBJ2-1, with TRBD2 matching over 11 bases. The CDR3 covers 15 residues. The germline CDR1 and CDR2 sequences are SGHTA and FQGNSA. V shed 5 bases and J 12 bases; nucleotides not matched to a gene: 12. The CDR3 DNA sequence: TGTGCCAGCAGCCGCGGGACTAGCGGAGGGTGGGGGCAGTTCTTC. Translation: CASSRGTSGGWGQFF.

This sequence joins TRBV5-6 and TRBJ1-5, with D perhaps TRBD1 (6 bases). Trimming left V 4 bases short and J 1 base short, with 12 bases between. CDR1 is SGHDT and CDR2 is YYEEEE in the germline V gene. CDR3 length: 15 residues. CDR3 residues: CASSPGGRSNQPQHF. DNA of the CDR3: TGTGCCAGCAGCCCGGGGGGCCGGAGCAATCAGCCCCAGCATTTT.

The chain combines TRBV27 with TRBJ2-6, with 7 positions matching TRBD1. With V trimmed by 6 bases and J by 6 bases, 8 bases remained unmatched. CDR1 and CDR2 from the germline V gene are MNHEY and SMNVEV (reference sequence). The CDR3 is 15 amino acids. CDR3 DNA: TGTGCCAGCAGCCCACAGGGGCAGATGGCCAACGTCCTGACTTTC. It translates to CASSPQGQMANVLTF.

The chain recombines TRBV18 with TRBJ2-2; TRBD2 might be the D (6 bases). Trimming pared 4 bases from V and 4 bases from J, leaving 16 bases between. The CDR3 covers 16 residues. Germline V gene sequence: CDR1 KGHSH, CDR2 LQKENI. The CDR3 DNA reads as TGTGCCAGCTCACTACAGGAGGGTTTGAGCACCGGGGAGCTGTTTTTT. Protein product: CASSLQEGLSTGELFF.